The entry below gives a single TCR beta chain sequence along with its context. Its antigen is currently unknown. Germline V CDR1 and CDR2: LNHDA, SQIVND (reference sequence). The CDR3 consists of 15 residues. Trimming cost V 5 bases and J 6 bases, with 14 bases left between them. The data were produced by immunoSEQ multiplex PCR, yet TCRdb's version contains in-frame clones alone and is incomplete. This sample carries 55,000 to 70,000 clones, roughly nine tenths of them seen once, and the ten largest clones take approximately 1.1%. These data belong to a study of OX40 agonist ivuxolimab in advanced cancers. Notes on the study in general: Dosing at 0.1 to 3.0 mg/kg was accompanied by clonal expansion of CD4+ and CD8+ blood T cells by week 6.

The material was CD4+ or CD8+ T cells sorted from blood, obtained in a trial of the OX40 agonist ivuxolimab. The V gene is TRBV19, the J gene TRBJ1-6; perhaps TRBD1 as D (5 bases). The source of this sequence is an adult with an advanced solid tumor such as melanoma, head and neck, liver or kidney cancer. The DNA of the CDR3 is TGTGCCAGTAGTGAGGTCCGGGGCCTTAATTCACCCCTCCACTTT. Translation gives CASSEVRGLNSPLHF.